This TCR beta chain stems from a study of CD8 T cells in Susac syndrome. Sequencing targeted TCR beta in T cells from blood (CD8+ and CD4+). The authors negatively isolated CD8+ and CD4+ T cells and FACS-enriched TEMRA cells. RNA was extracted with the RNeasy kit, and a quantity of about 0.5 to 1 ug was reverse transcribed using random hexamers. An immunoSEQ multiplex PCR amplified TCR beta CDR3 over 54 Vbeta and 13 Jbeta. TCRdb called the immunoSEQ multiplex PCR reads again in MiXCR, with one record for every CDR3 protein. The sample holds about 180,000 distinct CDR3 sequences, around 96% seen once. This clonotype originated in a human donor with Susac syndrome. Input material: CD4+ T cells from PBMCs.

The CDR3 loop reads CASSQRGSVAKNIQYF. CDR3 DNA sequence: TGTGCCAGCAGCCAGAGGGGGAGTGTTGCCAAAAACATTCAGTACTTC. The chain has TRBV3-1 and TRBJ2-4; TRBD1 is a possible D gene (6 bases). This CDR3 contains 16 residues. Trimming removed 3 bases from V and 1 base from J, with 13 bases in between. Per germline, CDR1 LGHDT and CDR2 YNNKEL (reference sequence).